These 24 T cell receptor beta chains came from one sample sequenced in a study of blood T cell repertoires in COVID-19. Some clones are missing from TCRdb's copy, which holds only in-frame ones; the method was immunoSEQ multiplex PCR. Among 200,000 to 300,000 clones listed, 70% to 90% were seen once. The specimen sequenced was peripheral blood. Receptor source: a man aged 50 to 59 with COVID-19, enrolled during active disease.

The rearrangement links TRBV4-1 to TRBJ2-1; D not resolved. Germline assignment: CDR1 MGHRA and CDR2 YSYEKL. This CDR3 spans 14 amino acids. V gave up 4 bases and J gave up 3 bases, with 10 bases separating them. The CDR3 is CASSLTILYNEQFF. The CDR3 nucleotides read TGCGCCAGCAGCCTTACAATTCTCTACAATGAGCAGTTCTTC.

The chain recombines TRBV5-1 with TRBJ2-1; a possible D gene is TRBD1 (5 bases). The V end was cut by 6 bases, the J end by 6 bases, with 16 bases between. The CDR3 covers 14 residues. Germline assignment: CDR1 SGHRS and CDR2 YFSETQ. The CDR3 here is CASTDPRQPNEQFF. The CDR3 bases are TGCGCCAGCACCGACCCACGACAGCCCAATGAGCAGTTCTTC.

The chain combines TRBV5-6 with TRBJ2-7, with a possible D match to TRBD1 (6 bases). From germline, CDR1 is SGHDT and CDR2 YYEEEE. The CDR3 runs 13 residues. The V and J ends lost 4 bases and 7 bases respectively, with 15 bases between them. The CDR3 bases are TGTGCCAGCAGCACACAGGGTCCGAAGGAGCAGTACTTC. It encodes CASSTQGPKEQYF.

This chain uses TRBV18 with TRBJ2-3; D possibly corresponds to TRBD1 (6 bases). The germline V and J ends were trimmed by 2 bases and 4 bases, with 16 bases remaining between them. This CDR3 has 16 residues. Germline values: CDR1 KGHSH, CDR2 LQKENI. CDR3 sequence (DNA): TGTGCCAGCTCACCAGGGACACCTCTAAGGGCAGATACGCAGTATTTT. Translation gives CASSPGTPLRADTQYF.

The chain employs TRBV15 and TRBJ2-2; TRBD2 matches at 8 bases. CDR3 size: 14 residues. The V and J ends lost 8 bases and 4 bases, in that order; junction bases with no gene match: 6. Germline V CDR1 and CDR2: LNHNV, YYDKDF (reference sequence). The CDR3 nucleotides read TGTGCCACCGCAGCGGGGGCTACCACCGGGGAGCTGTTTTTT. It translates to CATAAGATTGELFF. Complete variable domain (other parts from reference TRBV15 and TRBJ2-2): DAMVIQNPRYQVTQFGKPVTLSCSQTLNHNVMYWYQQKSSQAPKLLFHYYDKDFNNEADTPDNFQSRRPNTSFCFLDIRSPGLGDTAMYLCATAAGATTGELFFGEGSRLTVL.

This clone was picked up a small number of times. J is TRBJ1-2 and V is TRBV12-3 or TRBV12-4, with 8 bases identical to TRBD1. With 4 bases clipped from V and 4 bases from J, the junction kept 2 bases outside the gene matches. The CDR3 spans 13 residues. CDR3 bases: TGTGCCAGCAGTTCGGGACAGGCCTATGGCTACACCTTC. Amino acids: CASSSGQAYGYTF.

The CDR3 spells CASSPGQGGGANVLTF. The DNA of the CDR3 is TGTGCCAGCAGCCCCGGACAGGGTGGTGGGGCCAACGTCCTGACTTTC. The gene calls are TRBV2 and TRBJ2-6; TRBD1 aligns across 8 bases. V lost 6 bases and J lost 3; bases outside the gene matches: 7. The CDR3 is made up of 16 amino acids. Germline loops: CDR1 SNHLY, CDR2 FYNNEI. Full variable domain (missing parts from reference TRBV2 and TRBJ2-6): EPEVTQTPSHQVTQMGQEVILRCVPISNHLYFYWYRQILGQKVEFLVSFYNNEISEKSEIFDDQFSVERPDGSNFTLKIRSTKLEDSAMYFCASSPGQGGGANVLTFGAGSRLTVL.

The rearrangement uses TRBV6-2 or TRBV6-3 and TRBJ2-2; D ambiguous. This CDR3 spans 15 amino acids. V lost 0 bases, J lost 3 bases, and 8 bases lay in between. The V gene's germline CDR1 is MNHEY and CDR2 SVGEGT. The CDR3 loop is CASSYSTDYTGELFF. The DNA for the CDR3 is TGTGCCAGCAGTTACTCAACAGATTACACCGGGGAGCTGTTTTTT.

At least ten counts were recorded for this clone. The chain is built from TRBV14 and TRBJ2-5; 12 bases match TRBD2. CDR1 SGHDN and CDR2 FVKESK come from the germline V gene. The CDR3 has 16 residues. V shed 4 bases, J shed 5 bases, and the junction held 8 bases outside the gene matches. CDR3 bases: TGTGCCAGCAGCCCCATGTCTAGCGGGGGGGCTGAGACCCAGTACTTC. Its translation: CASSPMSSGGAETQYF.

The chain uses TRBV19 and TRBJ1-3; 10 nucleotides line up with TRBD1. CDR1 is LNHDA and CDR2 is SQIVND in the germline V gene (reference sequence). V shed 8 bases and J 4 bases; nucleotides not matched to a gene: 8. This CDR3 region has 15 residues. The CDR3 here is CASRDRGFSGNTIYF. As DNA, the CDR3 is TGTGCCAGTCGGGACAGGGGATTTTCCGGAAACACCATATATTTT.

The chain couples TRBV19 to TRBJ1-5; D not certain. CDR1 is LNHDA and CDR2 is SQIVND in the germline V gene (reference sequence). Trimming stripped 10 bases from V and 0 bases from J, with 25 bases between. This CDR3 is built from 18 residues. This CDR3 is CATHDGTLGRHSNQPQHF. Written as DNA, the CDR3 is TGTGCCACCCACGACGGAACTTTAGGCCGACATAGCAATCAGCCCCAGCATTTT. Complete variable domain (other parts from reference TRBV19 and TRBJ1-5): DGGITQSPKYLFRKEGQNVTLSCEQNLNHDAMYWYRQDPGQGLRLIYYSQIVNDFQKGDIAEGYSVSREKKESFPLTVTSAQKNPTAFYLCATHDGTLGRHSNQPQHFGDGTRLSIL.

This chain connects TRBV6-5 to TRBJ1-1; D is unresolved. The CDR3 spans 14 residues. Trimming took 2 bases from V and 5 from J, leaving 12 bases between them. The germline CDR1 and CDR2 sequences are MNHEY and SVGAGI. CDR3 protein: CASSYRGRGTEAFF. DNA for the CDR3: TGTGCCAGCAGTTACCGAGGGCGTGGTACTGAAGCTTTCTTT.

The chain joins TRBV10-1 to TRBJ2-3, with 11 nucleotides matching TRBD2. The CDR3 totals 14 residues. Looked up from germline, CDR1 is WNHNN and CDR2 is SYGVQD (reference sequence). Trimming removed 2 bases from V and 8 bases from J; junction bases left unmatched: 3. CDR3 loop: CASSEGTSGGTQYF. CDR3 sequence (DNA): TGCGCCAGCAGTGAGGGGACTAGCGGTGGTACGCAGTATTTT.

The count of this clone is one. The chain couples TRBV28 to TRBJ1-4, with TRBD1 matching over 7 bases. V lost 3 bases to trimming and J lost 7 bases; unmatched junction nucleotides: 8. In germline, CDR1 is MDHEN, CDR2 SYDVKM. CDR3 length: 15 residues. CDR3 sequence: CASSFQRQGSEKLFF. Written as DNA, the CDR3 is TGTGCCAGCAGTTTCCAAAGACAGGGAAGTGAAAAACTGTTTTTT.

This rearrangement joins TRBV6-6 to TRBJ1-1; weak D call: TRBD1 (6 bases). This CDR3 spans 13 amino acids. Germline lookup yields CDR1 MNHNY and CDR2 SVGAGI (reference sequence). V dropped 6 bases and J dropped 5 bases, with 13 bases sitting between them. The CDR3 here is CASSPGHRTEAFF. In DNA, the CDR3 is TGTGCCAGCAGCCCGGGACACCGAACTGAAGCTTTCTTT.

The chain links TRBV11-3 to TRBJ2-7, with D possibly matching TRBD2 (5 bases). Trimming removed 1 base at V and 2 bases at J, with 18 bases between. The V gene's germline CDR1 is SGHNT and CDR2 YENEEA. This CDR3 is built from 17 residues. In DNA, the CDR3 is TGTGCCAGCAGCTTAGTAGGTGGACTCCTAGACCCCTACGAGCAGTACTTC. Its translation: CASSLVGGLLDPYEQYF.

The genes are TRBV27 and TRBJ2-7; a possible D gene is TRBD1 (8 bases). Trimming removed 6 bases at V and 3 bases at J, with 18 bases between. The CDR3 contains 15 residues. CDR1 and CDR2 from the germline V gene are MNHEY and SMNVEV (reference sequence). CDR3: CASSDRGGGSYEQYF. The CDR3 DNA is TGTGCCAGCAGCGACAGGGGAGGGGGCAGCTACGAGCAGTACTTC.

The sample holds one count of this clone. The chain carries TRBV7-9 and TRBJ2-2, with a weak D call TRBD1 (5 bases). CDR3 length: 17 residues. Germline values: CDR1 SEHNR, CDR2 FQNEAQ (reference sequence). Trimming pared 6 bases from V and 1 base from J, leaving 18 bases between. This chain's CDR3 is CASRPTGLSGNTGELFF. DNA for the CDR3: TGTGCCAGCAGACCAACAGGTCTCTCGGGGAACACCGGGGAGCTGTTTTTT.

CDR3 nucleotides: TGTGCCACCAGTGACCCTGGACAGGGGCGAACCTACGAGCAGTACTTC. Its translation is CATSDPGQGRTYEQYF. The chain couples TRBV24-1 to TRBJ2-7, with TRBD1 identical over 9 bases. Germline trimming cut 4 bases from V and 2 bases from J; bases unmatched to any gene: 8. The CDR3 has 16 amino acids. Germline V lookup: CDR1 KGHDR, CDR2 SFDVKD.

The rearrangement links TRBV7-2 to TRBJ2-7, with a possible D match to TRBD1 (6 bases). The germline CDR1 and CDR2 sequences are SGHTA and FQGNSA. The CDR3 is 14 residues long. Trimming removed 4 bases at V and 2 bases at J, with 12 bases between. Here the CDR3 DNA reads TGTGCCAGCAGCTACAGCAGGGGAGCCTACGAGCAGTACTTC. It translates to CASSYSRGAYEQYF.

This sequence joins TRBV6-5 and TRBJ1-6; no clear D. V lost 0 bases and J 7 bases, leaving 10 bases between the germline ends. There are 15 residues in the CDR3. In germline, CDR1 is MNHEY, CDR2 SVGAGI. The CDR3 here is CASSYSWEGNSPLHF. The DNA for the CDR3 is TGTGCCAGCAGTTACTCGTGGGAGGGCAATTCACCCCTCCACTTT.

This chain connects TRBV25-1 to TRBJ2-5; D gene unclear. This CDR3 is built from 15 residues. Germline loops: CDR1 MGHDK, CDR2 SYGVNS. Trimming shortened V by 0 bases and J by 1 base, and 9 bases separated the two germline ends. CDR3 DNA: TGTGCCAGCAGTGAATATAGAACCCCCCAAGAGACCCAGTACTTC. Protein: CASSEYRTPQETQYF.

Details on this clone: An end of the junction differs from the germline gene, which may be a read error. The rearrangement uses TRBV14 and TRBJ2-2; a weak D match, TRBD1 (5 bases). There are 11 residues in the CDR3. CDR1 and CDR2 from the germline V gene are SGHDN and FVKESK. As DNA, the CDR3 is TGCATAACAGGGAACACCGGGGAGCTGTTTTTT. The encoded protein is CITGNTGELFF.

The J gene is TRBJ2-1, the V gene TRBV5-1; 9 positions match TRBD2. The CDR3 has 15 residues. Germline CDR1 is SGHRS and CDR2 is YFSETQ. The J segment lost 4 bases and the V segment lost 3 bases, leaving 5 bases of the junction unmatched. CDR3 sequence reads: CASSSGTSRYNEQFF. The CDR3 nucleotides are TGCGCCAGCAGCTCCGGGACTAGCCGTTACAATGAGCAGTTCTTC.